Listed below are T cell receptor beta chains from one sample, sequenced in a study of T cell changes during pregnancy in multiple sclerosis. Sequencing used immunoSEQ multiplex PCR; TCRdb keeps in-frame clones, though not all of them. This sample carries tens of thousands of clones, roughly 86% of them seen once, and the ten largest clones take roughly an eighth. The specimen comprised CD8+ T cells from peripheral blood mononuclear cells, sampled in the first trimester of pregnancy. These receptors came from a female donor in good health, enrolled as a control in a pregnancy study. Both conserved end residues are part of each CDR3. The order of the fields is D gene, V gene, J gene, clone size, CDR3 DNA, CDR3 protein. The D gene is left open where the match is weak. Where a row states a size, it is once, few, many or the class of an expanded clone; other rows omit it.

TRBD2	TRBV27	TRBJ2-1	.	TGTGCCAGCAGTTTTCTAGCGGGAGACCCGCTCAATGAGCAGTTCTTC	CASSFLAGDPLNEQFF
TRBD2	TRBV9	TRBJ2-1	.	TGTGCCAGCAGCGTAGAAGGGACTAGACTGGGGTTGAATGAGCAGTTCTTC	CASSVEGTRLGLNEQFF
TRBD1	TRBV30	TRBJ1-1	.	TGTGCCTGGAGTGAAGGGACAGGGGAGGCTTTCTTT	CAWSEGTGEAFF
.	TRBV6-1	TRBJ2-3	.	TGTGCCAGCGCACAGGGAGGGGCAGATACGCAGTATTTT	CASAQGGADTQYF
TRBD1	TRBV27	TRBJ1-1	.	TGTGCCAGCAGTTCCGCCGGGACAGGGAGCACTGAAGCTTTCTTT	CASSSAGTGSTEAFF
.	TRBV6-1	TRBJ2-1	.	TGTGCCAGCGATCCTAGCAGAGTACTCAATGAGCAGTTCTTC	CASDPSRVLNEQFF
.	TRBV7-2	TRBJ2-2	.	TGTGCCAGCAGCTTAGTGTTCGGGAACACCGGGGAGCTGTTTTTT	CASSLVFGNTGELFF
TRBD2	TRBV6-4	TRBJ2-3	few	TGTGCCAGCAGCGGGACTAGCGGGGCAGATACGCAGTATTTT	CASSGTSGADTQYF
TRBD1	TRBV27	TRBJ1-4	.	TGTGCCAGCAGCCCCGGACAGGGGCATTGGCTGTTTTTT	CASSPGQGHWLFF
TRBD2	TRBV2	TRBJ2-2	.	TGTGCCAGCAGTACTAGCGGGAGTTGGAACACCGGGGAGCTGTTTTTT	CASSTSGSWNTGELFF
.	TRBV30	TRBJ2-7	.	TGTGCCTGGAGCTCGGGGGGCGGCGAGCAGTACTTC	CAWSSGGGEQYF
TRBD2	TRBV28	TRBJ2-2	.	TGTGCCAGCAGTTTAGCGGGAGGGCCCACCGGGGAGCTGTTTTTT	CASSLAGGPTGELFF
TRBD2	TRBV27	TRBJ2-7	.	TGTGCCAGCAGTTTATTGACTAGCGGGAGGTTGAATTCCTACGAGCAGTACTTC	CASSLLTSGRLNSYEQYF
TRBD2	TRBV19	TRBJ2-1	few	TGTGCCAGTAGTAGCCGAGCGGGACGCAACAATGAGCAGTTCTTC	CASSSRAGRNNEQFF
.	TRBV27	TRBJ1-2	.	TGTGCCAGCAGTTTATCTGGTTTGGTAGTTGAGAACTATGGCTACACCTTC	CASSLSGLVVENYGYTF
.	TRBV29-1	TRBJ2-7	.	TGCAGCGTTGAAGGGGGGCCCGACTACGAGCAGTACTTC	CSVEGGPDYEQYF
.	TRBV12-5	TRBJ2-1	.	TGTGCTAGTGGTTTGGTAGGGGACAATGAGCAGTTCTTC	CASGLVGDNEQFF
TRBD2	TRBV28	TRBJ2-3	.	TGTGCCAGCAAGAAAGCGGGAGGGCAGAGGGATACGCAGTATTTT	CASKKAGGQRDTQYF
.	TRBV7-9	TRBJ2-1	.	TGTGCCAGCAGCCCTAGGGGTTGGGACAACCTCTACAATGAGCAGTTCTTC	CASSPRGWDNLYNEQFF
.	TRBV28	TRBJ2-1	.	TGTGCCAGCATCTATATGGGCGGGGTCAACAATGAGCAGTTCTTC	CASIYMGGVNNEQFF
.	TRBV11-2	TRBJ2-3	.	TGTGCCAGCCGTGGAGAAAGCACAGATACGCAGTATTTT	CASRGESTDTQYF
.	TRBV9	TRBJ1-4	.	TGTGCCAGCAGCGCGGACAGTCCAAATGAAAAACTGTTTTTT	CASSADSPNEKLFF
TRBD2	TRBV6-5	TRBJ2-1	.	TGTGCCAGCACCAGAAGGACTAGCGGGAGGGGTGAGCAGTTCTTC	CASTRRTSGRGEQFF
.	TRBV6-4	TRBJ2-6	.	TGTGCCAGCAGTGAAGGAGGGTCTGGGGCCAACGTCCTGACTTTC	CASSEGGSGANVLTF
TRBD1	TRBV6-1	TRBJ1-1	.	TGTGCCAGCAGTCCGCCGGGACAGGGGTGGGCTGAAGCTTTCTTT	CASSPPGQGWAEAFF
.	TRBV19	TRBJ2-7	.	TGTGCCAGTAGCGGCGGACAGATAACCGAGCAGTACTTC	CASSGGQITEQYF
TRBD2	TRBV19	TRBJ2-7	.	TGTGCCAGTAGTGCCGCCCTTGGTAGCGGGAGAGGCTACGAGCAGTACTTC	CASSAALGSGRGYEQYF
.	TRBV9	TRBJ2-2	.	TGTGCCAGCAGCGTAGGTAAAGGTTCGGGCACCGGGGAGCTGTTTTTT	CASSVGKGSGTGELFF
.	TRBV11-2	TRBJ1-1	.	TGTGCCAGCAGCTTAGACAGGGGCTTGGGGACTGAAGCTTTCTTT	CASSLDRGLGTEAFF
.	TRBV7-3	TRBJ2-2	.	TGTGCCGGTTCCCCCTCAGGGGTCACCGGGGAGCTGTTTTTT	CAGSPSGVTGELFF
.	TRBV9	TRBJ2-3	.	TGTGCCAGCAGCGCCCAGGGAGGAAGGGATACGCAGTATTTT	CASSAQGGRDTQYF
TRBD2	TRBV18	TRBJ2-7	.	TGTGCCAGCTCACCAGGAGGACTAGCGGGAGAAAGATCCTACGAGCAGTACTTC	CASSPGGLAGERSYEQYF
.	TRBV7-6	TRBJ2-7	.	TGTGCCAGCAGCCGGGAGCCGGGTAGAGACTACGAGCAGTACTTC	CASSREPGRDYEQYF
.	TRBV6-5	TRBJ2-3	.	TGTGCCAGCAGTGCAGGGTTTGATACGCAGTATTTT	CASSAGFDTQYF
.	TRBV29-1	TRBJ1-2	.	TGCAGCGTACCCGGACAGAGCTATGGCTACACCTTC	CSVPGQSYGYTF
TRBD2	TRBV7-7	TRBJ2-1	.	TGTGCTAGCAGCTTTAGCGGGAGGATTTACAATGAGCAGTTCTTC	CASSFSGRIYNEQFF
.	TRBV2	TRBJ1-2	.	TGTGCCAGCAGTGAAACAGGGAACTATGGCTACACCTTC	CASSETGNYGYTF
.	TRBV28	TRBJ2-5	large	TGTGCCAGCAGTCTAACAGGGTTAGAGACCCAGTACTTC	CASSLTGLETQYF
TRBD1	TRBV6-4	TRBJ2-6	.	TGTGCCAGCAGTGACTCGGACAGGGGGTCTGGGGCCAACGTCCTGACTTTC	CASSDSDRGSGANVLTF
TRBD1	TRBV5-4	TRBJ1-2	once	TGTGCCAGCACCGGAACAGGGGGCTTTTTTGGCTACACCTTC	CASTGTGGFFGYTF
.	TRBV13	TRBJ2-7	.	TGTGCCAGCAGCTTAGGGCAGATCAGCTCCTACGAGCAGTACTTC	CASSLGQISSYEQYF
TRBD1	TRBV10-1	TRBJ1-1	.	TGCGCCAGCAGGAAATTGAGGGGACAGTCTATGAACACTGAAGCTTTCTTT	CASRKLRGQSMNTEAFF
TRBD2	TRBV4-2	TRBJ2-4	.	TGTGCCAGCAGCCAAGATCCCGGACTAGCTGGAAACATTCAGTACTTC	CASSQDPGLAGNIQYF
.	TRBV5-8	TRBJ1-2	.	TGTGCCAGCAGCTTGGATATCTATGGCTACACCTTC	CASSLDIYGYTF
.	TRBV10-3	TRBJ2-7	.	TGTGCCATTAACAATAACGGGGTTGGAGGCGAGCAGTACTTC	CAINNNGVGGEQYF
.	TRBV2	TRBJ1-5	.	TGTGCCAGCAGCCCTTTGACAGGATCTTATAGCAATCAGCCCCAGCATTTT	CASSPLTGSYSNQPQHF
.	TRBV7-9	TRBJ1-1	.	TGTGCCAGCAGCGGGGCAGGGGCCTTCGCTTTCTTT	CASSGAGAFAFF
.	TRBV7-9	TRBJ1-5	.	TGTGCCAGCAGCCCCACAGGACCTTATCAGCCCCAGCATTTT	CASSPTGPYQPQHF
.	TRBV28	TRBJ1-1	.	TGTGCCAGCAGTTACGCCTACAACACTGAAGCTTTCTTT	CASSYAYNTEAFF
.	TRBV11-2	TRBJ2-4	once	TGTGCCAGCAGCTTACTCGTAGCCAAAAACATTCAGTACTTC	CASSLLVAKNIQYF